Listed below are T cell receptor beta chains from one sample, sequenced in a study of blood T cell repertoires in COVID-19. Profiling relied on immunoSEQ multiplex PCR, and the TCRdb table lists in-frame clones only, not all of them. Of 250,000 to 350,000 clones listed, 75% to 90% are singletons. Material for sequencing was peripheral blood. The source is a man aged 30 to 39 with acute or convalescent COVID-19. The CDR3 runs from the conserved cysteine through the conserved F or W. Fields, in order: CDR3 DNA, CDR3 protein, J gene, V gene, clone size, D gene, CDR3 length. The D gene is left open where the match is weak. The size of a clone is reported for some rows only, either as once, few or many, or as a class for expanded clones.

CDR3 DNA: TGCGCCAGCAGCCCAAATTTTGGACAAGACGACTATGGCTACACCTTC
CDR3 protein: CASSPNFGQDDYGYTF
J gene: TRBJ1-2
V gene: TRBV4-1
clone size: .
D gene: .
CDR3 length: 16

CDR3 DNA: TGTGCCACCAGCAGAGATACGGGTGGCTACACCTTC
CDR3 protein: CATSRDTGGYTF
J gene: TRBJ1-2
V gene: TRBV15
clone size: .
D gene: .
CDR3 length: 12

CDR3 DNA: TGTGCCAGCAGCCCCACAGGGCATGGTAATGAAAAACTGTTTTTT
CDR3 protein: CASSPTGHGNEKLFF
J gene: TRBJ1-4
V gene: TRBV6-5
clone size: .
D gene: .
CDR3 length: 15

CDR3 DNA: TGTGCCGGCAGCGTAGCCCTAGAGCCCCCCTCAGATACGCAGTATTTT
CDR3 protein: CAGSVALEPPSDTQYF
J gene: TRBJ2-3
V gene: TRBV9
clone size: .
D gene: .
CDR3 length: 16

CDR3 DNA: TGTGCCAGCAGTCCCCGGGATCCACGGACGGAGCAGTACTTC
CDR3 protein: CASSPRDPRTEQYF
J gene: TRBJ2-7
V gene: TRBV6-5
clone size: .
D gene: .
CDR3 length: 14

CDR3 DNA: TGTGCCAGCAGTTCCAGCGGGAGGATATACGAGCAGTACTTC
CDR3 protein: CASSSSGRIYEQYF
J gene: TRBJ2-7
V gene: TRBV6-5
clone size: .
D gene: TRBD2
CDR3 length: 14

CDR3 DNA: TGCGCCAGCAGCCTTATCACTAATGAAAAACTGTTTTTT
CDR3 protein: CASSLITNEKLFF
J gene: TRBJ1-4
V gene: TRBV5-1
clone size: .
D gene: .
CDR3 length: 13

CDR3 DNA: TGTGCCAGCAGCCAAACTCCTACGGGAGAGCAGTTCTTC
CDR3 protein: CASSQTPTGEQFF
J gene: TRBJ2-1
V gene: TRBV3-1/TRBV3-2
clone size: .
D gene: .
CDR3 length: 13

CDR3 DNA: TGTGCCAGTAACGATCGGAGGGAAGGGGTCTACGAGCAGTACTTC
CDR3 protein: CASNDRREGVYEQYF
J gene: TRBJ2-7
V gene: TRBV11-2
clone size: .
D gene: .
CDR3 length: 15

CDR3 DNA: TGTGCCTATCCGGGGACAGGGGGTGATACGGGGGGCTACACCTTC
CDR3 protein: CAYPGTGGDTGGYTF
J gene: TRBJ1-2
V gene: TRBV28
clone size: .
D gene: TRBD1
CDR3 length: 15

CDR3 DNA: TGTGCCAGCAGCTTAGGGGCAGGGATTAGAGGAGATACGCAGTATTTT
CDR3 protein: CASSLGAGIRGDTQYF
J gene: TRBJ2-3
V gene: TRBV11-2
clone size: .
D gene: .
CDR3 length: 16

CDR3 DNA: TGTGCCAGCAGTTTAGAAACTAGCGGGAGAGGGCAGTTCTTC
CDR3 protein: CASSLETSGRGQFF
J gene: TRBJ2-1
V gene: TRBV28
clone size: .
D gene: TRBD2
CDR3 length: 14

CDR3 DNA: TGTGCCAGCAGTATCGACAGCCTCCTGGGCTACACCTTC
CDR3 protein: CASSIDSLLGYTF
J gene: TRBJ1-2
V gene: TRBV12-3/TRBV12-4
clone size: few
D gene: .
CDR3 length: 13

CDR3 DNA: TGTGCCAGCAGACTGACTAGCGGAAACTACAATGAGCAGTTCTTC
CDR3 protein: CASRLTSGNYNEQFF
J gene: TRBJ2-1
V gene: TRBV7-3
clone size: few
D gene: TRBD2
CDR3 length: 15

CDR3 DNA: TGTGCCAGCAGCCCAACCGGGACAGGGATTCCCTACACCTTC
CDR3 protein: CASSPTGTGIPYTF
J gene: TRBJ1-2
V gene: TRBV14
clone size: once
D gene: TRBD1
CDR3 length: 14

CDR3 DNA: TGTGCCAGCAGCTTAACAGGGGCAAACACTGAAGCTTTCTTT
CDR3 protein: CASSLTGANTEAFF
J gene: TRBJ1-1
V gene: TRBV7-3
clone size: .
D gene: .
CDR3 length: 14

CDR3 DNA: TGTGCCAGCAGCTTCACGGGGGGAGAGACCCAGTACTTC
CDR3 protein: CASSFTGGETQYF
J gene: TRBJ2-5
V gene: TRBV7-9
clone size: .
D gene: TRBD2
CDR3 length: 13

CDR3 DNA: TGTGCCAGCAGACGCTGGGGACAGGGGAAAGAGACCCAGTACTTC
CDR3 protein: CASRRWGQGKETQYF
J gene: TRBJ2-5
V gene: TRBV2
clone size: .
D gene: TRBD1
CDR3 length: 15

CDR3 DNA: TGTGCCAGCAGCTTTTTTGGGGGGACTGAAGCTTTCTTT
CDR3 protein: CASSFFGGTEAFF
J gene: TRBJ1-1
V gene: TRBV7-9
clone size: .
D gene: .
CDR3 length: 13

CDR3 DNA: TGTGCCAGCAGCGCCGGGACTTACTACAATGAGCAGTTCTTC
CDR3 protein: CASSAGTYYNEQFF
J gene: TRBJ2-1
V gene: TRBV9
clone size: once
D gene: .
CDR3 length: 14

CDR3 DNA: TGTGCCAGCAGCTCTCGACGGGAAACGCAGTATTTT
CDR3 protein: CASSSRRETQYF
J gene: TRBJ2-3
V gene: TRBV11-2
clone size: .
D gene: .
CDR3 length: 12

CDR3 DNA: TGTGCCAGCAGCTATGACAGACTCTCTGGAAACACCATATATTTT
CDR3 protein: CASSYDRLSGNTIYF
J gene: TRBJ1-3
V gene: TRBV5-4
clone size: once
D gene: .
CDR3 length: 15

CDR3 DNA: TGTGCCTCCGGACTGACGAACACTGAAGCTTTCTTT
CDR3 protein: CASGLTNTEAFF
J gene: TRBJ1-1
V gene: TRBV30
clone size: .
D gene: .
CDR3 length: 12

CDR3 DNA: TGCGCCAGCAGCCTTACAGGAATGGAGGGCTACACCTTC
CDR3 protein: CASSLTGMEGYTF
J gene: TRBJ1-2
V gene: TRBV5-1
clone size: few
D gene: .
CDR3 length: 13

CDR3 DNA: TGTGCCAGCTCACCAGGGGGACAGGGGAGTAGCAATCAGCCCCAGCATTTT
CDR3 protein: CASSPGGQGSSNQPQHF
J gene: TRBJ1-5
V gene: TRBV18
clone size: .
D gene: TRBD1
CDR3 length: 17

CDR3 DNA: TGTGCCAGCTCACCCGAACAGGGGACGAACACTGAAGCTTTCTTT
CDR3 protein: CASSPEQGTNTEAFF
J gene: TRBJ1-1
V gene: TRBV18
clone size: .
D gene: TRBD1
CDR3 length: 15

CDR3 DNA: TGCGCCAGCAGCTTGGCCGTCGCACAGATCAACACTGAAGCTTTCTTT
CDR3 protein: CASSLAVAQINTEAFF
J gene: TRBJ1-1
V gene: TRBV5-1
clone size: .
D gene: .
CDR3 length: 16

CDR3 DNA: TGTGCCAGCAGCAACGGACTAGCGAGCGAGACCCAGTACTTC
CDR3 protein: CASSNGLASETQYF
J gene: TRBJ2-5
V gene: TRBV27
clone size: .
D gene: TRBD2
CDR3 length: 14

CDR3 DNA: TGCGCCAGCAGTCGGGGACTACCACACTACAATGAGCAGTTCTTC
CDR3 protein: CASSRGLPHYNEQFF
J gene: TRBJ2-1
V gene: TRBV10-2
clone size: .
D gene: TRBD2
CDR3 length: 15

CDR3 DNA: TGCGCCAGCAGCCAGGGGACTAGCGGCACAGATACGCAGTATTTT
CDR3 protein: CASSQGTSGTDTQYF
J gene: TRBJ2-3
V gene: TRBV5-1
clone size: .
D gene: TRBD2
CDR3 length: 15

CDR3 DNA: TGTGCCTGGAGGGACCGGGACAGGAGGATCAATGAGCAGTTCTTC
CDR3 protein: CAWRDRDRRINEQFF
J gene: TRBJ2-1
V gene: TRBV30
clone size: .
D gene: TRBD1
CDR3 length: 15

CDR3 DNA: TGTGCCAGCAGTTACTCGGCTAGCGGAGCGCCGAATGAGCAGTTCTTC
CDR3 protein: CASSYSASGAPNEQFF
J gene: TRBJ2-1
V gene: TRBV6-2/TRBV6-3
clone size: few
D gene: TRBD2
CDR3 length: 16

CDR3 DNA: TGTGCCAGCAGCCAAGATCTTGGGGTGCGCCAGGGCGTTATCACTTCCTACAATGAGCAGTTCTTC
CDR3 protein: CASSQDLGVRQGVITSYNEQFF
J gene: TRBJ2-1
V gene: TRBV14
clone size: once
D gene: .
CDR3 length: 22

CDR3 DNA: TGTGCCAGTAAGACAGGGGCTGGAGAGACCCAGTACTTC
CDR3 protein: CASKTGAGETQYF
J gene: TRBJ2-5
V gene: TRBV19
clone size: .
D gene: TRBD1
CDR3 length: 13

CDR3 DNA: TGCGCCAGCAGCCGCACCCGGGAGGGCCTTGGGGAGACCCAGTACTTC
CDR3 protein: CASSRTREGLGETQYF
J gene: TRBJ2-5
V gene: TRBV4-1
clone size: .
D gene: TRBD2
CDR3 length: 16

CDR3 DNA: TGTGCCAGCACTCTATCAGGGGGGCCCCAGCATTTT
CDR3 protein: CASTLSGGPQHF
J gene: TRBJ1-5
V gene: TRBV12-3/TRBV12-4
clone size: once
D gene: TRBD1
CDR3 length: 12

CDR3 DNA: TGTGCCACCAGCAGAGGTCCTGAGACCCAGTACTTC
CDR3 protein: CATSRGPETQYF
J gene: TRBJ2-5
V gene: TRBV15
clone size: .
D gene: .
CDR3 length: 12

CDR3 DNA: TGTGCCACCAGCAGAGCAGGGGAGAACTATGGCTACACCTTC
CDR3 protein: CATSRAGENYGYTF
J gene: TRBJ1-2
V gene: TRBV15
clone size: .
D gene: .
CDR3 length: 14

CDR3 DNA: TGTGCCAGCACCGCCGAGGGCGGGGTACACTATGGCTACACCTTC
CDR3 protein: CASTAEGGVHYGYTF
J gene: TRBJ1-2
V gene: TRBV5-5
clone size: .
D gene: .
CDR3 length: 15

CDR3 DNA: TGTGCCAGCAGTTCTTTCAATGAAAAACTGTTTTTT
CDR3 protein: CASSSFNEKLFF
J gene: TRBJ1-4
V gene: TRBV28
clone size: few
D gene: .
CDR3 length: 12

CDR3 DNA: TGCGCCAGCAGCACATATGACAGCCTCGCATTCTTC
CDR3 protein: CASSTYDSLAFF
J gene: TRBJ2-1
V gene: TRBV5-1
clone size: once
D gene: .
CDR3 length: 12

CDR3 DNA: TGTGCCAGCAGCCAAGCTAGCGGGAGTTACAATGAGCAGTTCTTC
CDR3 protein: CASSQASGSYNEQFF
J gene: TRBJ2-1
V gene: TRBV3-1/TRBV3-2
clone size: .
D gene: TRBD2
CDR3 length: 15

CDR3 DNA: TGTGCCATCAGTTTAAGCGGGGGGGCCCCCAATGAGCAGTTCTTC
CDR3 protein: CAISLSGGAPNEQFF
J gene: TRBJ2-1
V gene: TRBV10-3
clone size: .
D gene: TRBD2
CDR3 length: 15

CDR3 DNA: TGCGCCAGCAGCCTCCGGGGGACTCTCACAGATACGCAGTATTTT
CDR3 protein: CASSLRGTLTDTQYF
J gene: TRBJ2-3
V gene: TRBV5-1
clone size: .
D gene: .
CDR3 length: 15

CDR3 DNA: TGTGCCAGCAGCCTCAACCTAGGGGCTGGAAACACCATATATTTT
CDR3 protein: CASSLNLGAGNTIYF
J gene: TRBJ1-3
V gene: TRBV14
clone size: .
D gene: .
CDR3 length: 15

CDR3 DNA: TGTGCCAGCAGTCAAGACAGCTACGAGCAGTACTTC
CDR3 protein: CASSQDSYEQYF
J gene: TRBJ2-7
V gene: TRBV12-3/TRBV12-4
clone size: .
D gene: .
CDR3 length: 12

CDR3 DNA: TGTGCCAGCAGCCAAGACCAAGCCTACAGGGCCGTAAATTCACCCCTCCACTTT
CDR3 protein: CASSQDQAYRAVNSPLHF
J gene: TRBJ1-6
V gene: TRBV3-1/TRBV3-2
clone size: once
D gene: .
CDR3 length: 18

CDR3 DNA: TGTGCCAGCAGTGAAAAGGGGAATGGGTTTTTTTTTATGCCCCAGCATTTT
CDR3 protein: CASSEKGNGFFFMPQHF
J gene: TRBJ1-5
V gene: TRBV6-1
clone size: .
D gene: .
CDR3 length: 17

CDR3 DNA: TGTGCCAGCAGTTACTCGACACACGGTACGCAGTATTTT
CDR3 protein: CASSYSTHGTQYF
J gene: TRBJ2-3
V gene: TRBV6-5
clone size: .
D gene: .
CDR3 length: 13

CDR3 DNA: TGTGCCAGCAGTTTGCGTGTTCAGCCCCAGCATTTT
CDR3 protein: CASSLRVQPQHF
J gene: TRBJ1-5
V gene: TRBV28
clone size: .
D gene: .
CDR3 length: 12